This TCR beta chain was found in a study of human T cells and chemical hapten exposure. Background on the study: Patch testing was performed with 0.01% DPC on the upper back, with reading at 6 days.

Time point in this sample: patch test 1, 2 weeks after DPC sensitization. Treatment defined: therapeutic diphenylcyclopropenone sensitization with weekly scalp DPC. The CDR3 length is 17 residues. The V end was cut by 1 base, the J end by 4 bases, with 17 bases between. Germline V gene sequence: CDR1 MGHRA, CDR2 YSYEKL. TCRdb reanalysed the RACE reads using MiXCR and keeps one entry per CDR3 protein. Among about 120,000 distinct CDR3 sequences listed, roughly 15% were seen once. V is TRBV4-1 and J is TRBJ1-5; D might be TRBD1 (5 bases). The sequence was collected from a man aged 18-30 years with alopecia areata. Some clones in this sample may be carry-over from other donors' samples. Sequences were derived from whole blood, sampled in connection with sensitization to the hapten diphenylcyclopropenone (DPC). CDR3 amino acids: CASSQGPRTSANQPQHF. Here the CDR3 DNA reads TGCGCCAGCAGCCAAGGCCCGAGGACAAGTGCGAATCAGCCCCAGCATTTT.